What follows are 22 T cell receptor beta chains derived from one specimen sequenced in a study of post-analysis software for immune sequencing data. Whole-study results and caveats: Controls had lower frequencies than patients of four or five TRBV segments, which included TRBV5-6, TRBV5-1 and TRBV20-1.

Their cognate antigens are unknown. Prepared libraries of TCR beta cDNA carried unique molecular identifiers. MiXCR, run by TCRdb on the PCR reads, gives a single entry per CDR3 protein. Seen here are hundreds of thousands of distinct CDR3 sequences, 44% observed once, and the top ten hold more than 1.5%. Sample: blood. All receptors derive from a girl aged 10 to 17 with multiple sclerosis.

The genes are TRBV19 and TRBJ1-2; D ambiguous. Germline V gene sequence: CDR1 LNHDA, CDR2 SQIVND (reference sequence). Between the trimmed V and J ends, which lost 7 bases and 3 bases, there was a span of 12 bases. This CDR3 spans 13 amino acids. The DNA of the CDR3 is TGTGCCAGTACCTCGGGCAGCTACTATGGCTACACCTTC. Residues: CASTSGSYYGYTF.

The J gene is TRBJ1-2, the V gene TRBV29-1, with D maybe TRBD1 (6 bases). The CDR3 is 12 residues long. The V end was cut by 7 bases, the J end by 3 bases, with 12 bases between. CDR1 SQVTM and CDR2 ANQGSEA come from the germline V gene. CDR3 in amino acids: CSGEGEDYGYTF. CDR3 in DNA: TGCAGCGGGGAGGGGGAGGACTATGGCTACACCTTC.

DNA for the CDR3: TGCAGTGCTAGTATAAGCAGGGCCCTCACAGAGACCCAGTACTTC. Translation gives CSASISRALTETQYF. The chain carries TRBV20-1 and TRBJ2-5; a possible D gene is TRBD1 (5 bases). V lost 3 bases and J lost 4, with 18 bases in between. The V gene's germline CDR1 is DFQATT and CDR2 SNEGSKA (reference sequence). The CDR3 length is 15 residues.

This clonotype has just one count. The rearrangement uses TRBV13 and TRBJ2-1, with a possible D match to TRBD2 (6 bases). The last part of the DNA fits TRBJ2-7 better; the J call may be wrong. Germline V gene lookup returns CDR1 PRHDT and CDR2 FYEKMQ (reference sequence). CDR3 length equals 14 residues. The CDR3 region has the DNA TGTGCCAGCAGCTTAGGGCTAGCGATAAATGAGCAGTACTTC. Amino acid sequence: CASSLGLAINEQYF.

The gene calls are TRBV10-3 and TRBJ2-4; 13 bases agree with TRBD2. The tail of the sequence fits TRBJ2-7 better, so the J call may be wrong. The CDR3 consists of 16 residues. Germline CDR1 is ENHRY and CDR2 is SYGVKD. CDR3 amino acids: CAISVQTSGRSYEQYF. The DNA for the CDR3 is TGTGCCATCAGTGTGCAGACTAGCGGGAGGAGCTACGAGCAGTACTTC.

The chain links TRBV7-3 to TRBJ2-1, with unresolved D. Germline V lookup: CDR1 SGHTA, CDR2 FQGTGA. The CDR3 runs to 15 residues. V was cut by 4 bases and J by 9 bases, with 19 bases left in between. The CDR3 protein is CASSSALSVIGEQFF. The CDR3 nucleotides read TGTGCCAGCAGCTCCGCGTTGTCCGTGATCGGTGAGCAGTTCTTC.

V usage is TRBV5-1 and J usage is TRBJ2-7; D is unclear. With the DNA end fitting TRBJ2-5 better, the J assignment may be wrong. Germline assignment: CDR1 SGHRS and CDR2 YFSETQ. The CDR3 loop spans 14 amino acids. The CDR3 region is CASSLTVVQETQYF. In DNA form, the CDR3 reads TGCGCCAGCAGCTTGACTGTCGTCCAAGAGACCCAGTACTTC.

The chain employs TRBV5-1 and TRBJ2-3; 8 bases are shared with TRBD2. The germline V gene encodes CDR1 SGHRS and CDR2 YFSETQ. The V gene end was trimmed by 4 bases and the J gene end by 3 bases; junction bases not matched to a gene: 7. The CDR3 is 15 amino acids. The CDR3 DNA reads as TGCGCCAGCAGCCCGGGGGGACTAGAAACAGATACGCAGTATTTT. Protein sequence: CASSPGGLETDTQYF.

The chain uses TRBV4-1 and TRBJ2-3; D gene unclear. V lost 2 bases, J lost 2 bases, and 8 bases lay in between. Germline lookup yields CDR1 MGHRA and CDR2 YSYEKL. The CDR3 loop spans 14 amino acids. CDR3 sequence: CASSQTRVTDTQYF. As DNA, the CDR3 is TGCGCCAGCAGCCAAACGCGTGTCACAGATACGCAGTATTTT.

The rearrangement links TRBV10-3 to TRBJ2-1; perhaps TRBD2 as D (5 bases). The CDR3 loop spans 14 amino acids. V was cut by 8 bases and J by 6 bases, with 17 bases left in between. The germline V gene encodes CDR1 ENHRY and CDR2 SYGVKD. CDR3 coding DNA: TGTGCCATCCGACGGCGGGCTGAGAGCAATGAGCAGTTCTTC. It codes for CAIRRRAESNEQFF.

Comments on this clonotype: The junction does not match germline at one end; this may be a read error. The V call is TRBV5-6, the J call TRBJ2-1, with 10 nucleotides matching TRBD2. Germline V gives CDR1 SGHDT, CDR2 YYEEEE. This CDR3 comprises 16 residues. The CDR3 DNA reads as TGTGCCAGCAGCTTGGAGCGGGGGGGTATATACAATGAGCGGTTCTTC. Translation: CASSLERGGIYNERFF.

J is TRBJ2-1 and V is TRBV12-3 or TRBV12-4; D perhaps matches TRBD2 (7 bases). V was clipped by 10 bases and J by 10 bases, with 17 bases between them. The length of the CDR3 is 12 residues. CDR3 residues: CATKGGAGEQFF. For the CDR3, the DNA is TGTGCCACTAAAGGGGGGGCGGGCGAGCAGTTCTTC.

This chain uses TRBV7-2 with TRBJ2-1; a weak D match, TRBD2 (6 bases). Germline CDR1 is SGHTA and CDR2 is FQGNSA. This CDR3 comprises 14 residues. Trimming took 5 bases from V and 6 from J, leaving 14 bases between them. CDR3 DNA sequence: TGTGCCAGCAGCGCGGGATCTCAAGGCAATGAGCAGTTCTTC. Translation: CASSAGSQGNEQFF.

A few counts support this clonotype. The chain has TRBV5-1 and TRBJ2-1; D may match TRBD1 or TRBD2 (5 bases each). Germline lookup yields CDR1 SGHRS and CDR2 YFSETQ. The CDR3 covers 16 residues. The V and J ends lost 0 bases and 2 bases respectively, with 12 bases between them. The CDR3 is CASSLVPGTTYNEQFF. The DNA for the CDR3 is TGCGCCAGCAGCTTGGTTCCCGGGACCACCTACAATGAGCAGTTCTTC.

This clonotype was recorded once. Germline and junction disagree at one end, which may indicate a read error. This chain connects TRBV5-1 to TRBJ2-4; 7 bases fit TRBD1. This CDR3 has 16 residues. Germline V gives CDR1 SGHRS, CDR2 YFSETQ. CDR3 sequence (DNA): TGCGCCAGCAGCTTCGCGACAGGGACCTCCAAAAACGTTCAGTACTTC. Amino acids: CASSFATGTSKNVQYF. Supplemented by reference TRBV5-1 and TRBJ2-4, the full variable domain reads KAGVTQTPRYLIKTRGQQVTLSCSPISGHRSVSWYQQTPGQGLQFLFEYFSETQRNKGNFPGRFSGRQFSNSRSEMNVSTLELGDSALYLCASSFATGTSKNVQYFGAGTRLSVL.

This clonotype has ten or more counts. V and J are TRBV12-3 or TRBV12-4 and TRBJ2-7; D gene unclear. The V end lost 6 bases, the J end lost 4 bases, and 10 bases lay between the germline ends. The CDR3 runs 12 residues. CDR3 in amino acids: CASSLGLYEQYF. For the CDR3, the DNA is TGTGCCAGCAGCCTTGGATTGTACGAGCAGTACTTC.

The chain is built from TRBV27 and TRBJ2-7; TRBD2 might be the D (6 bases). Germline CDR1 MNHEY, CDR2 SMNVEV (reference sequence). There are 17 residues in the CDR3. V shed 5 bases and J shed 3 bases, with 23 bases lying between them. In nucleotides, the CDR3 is TGTGCCAGCAGTAAACCCCCAGAGACTAGGCCAAACTACGAGCAGTACTTC. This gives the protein CASSKPPETRPNYEQYF.

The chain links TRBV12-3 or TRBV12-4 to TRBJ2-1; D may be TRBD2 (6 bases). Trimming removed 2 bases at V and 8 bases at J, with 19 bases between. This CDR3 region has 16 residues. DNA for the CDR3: TGTGCCAGCAGTTTAAATTCGGGAGTTCCCGGCGATGAGCAGTTCTTC. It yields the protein CASSLNSGVPGDEQFF.

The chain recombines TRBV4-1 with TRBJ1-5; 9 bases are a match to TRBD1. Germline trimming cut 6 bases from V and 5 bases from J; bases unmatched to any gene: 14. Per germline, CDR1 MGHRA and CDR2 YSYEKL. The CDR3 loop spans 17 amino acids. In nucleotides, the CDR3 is TGCGCCAGCAGTTCTCCCGGGACAGGGAACTTCTATCAGCCCCAGCATTTT. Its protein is CASSSPGTGNFYQPQHF.

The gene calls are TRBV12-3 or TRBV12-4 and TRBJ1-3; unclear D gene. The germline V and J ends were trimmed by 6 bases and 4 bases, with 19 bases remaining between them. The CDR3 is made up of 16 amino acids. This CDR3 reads CASRQRSLRRGNTIYF. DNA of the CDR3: TGTGCCAGCAGACAACGGAGCCTCCGGCGGGGAAACACCATATATTTT.

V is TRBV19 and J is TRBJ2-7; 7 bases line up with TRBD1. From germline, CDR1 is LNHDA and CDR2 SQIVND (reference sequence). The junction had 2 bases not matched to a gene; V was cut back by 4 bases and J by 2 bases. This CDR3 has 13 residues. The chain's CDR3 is CASSTQGTYEQYF. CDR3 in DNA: TGTGCCAGTAGTACACAGGGGACCTACGAGCAGTACTTC. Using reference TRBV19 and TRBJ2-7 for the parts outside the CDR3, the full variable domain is DGGITQSPKYLFRKEGQNVTLSCEQNLNHDAMYWYRQDPGQGLRLIYYSQIVNDFQKGDIAEGYSVSREKKESFPLTVTSAQKNPTAFYLCASSTQGTYEQYFGPGTRLTVT.

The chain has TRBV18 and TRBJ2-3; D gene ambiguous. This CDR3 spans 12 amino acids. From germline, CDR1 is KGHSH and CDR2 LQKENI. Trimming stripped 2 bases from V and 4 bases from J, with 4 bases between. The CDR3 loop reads CASSPISDTQYF. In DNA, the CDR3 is TGTGCCAGCTCACCAATTTCAGATACGCAGTATTTT.